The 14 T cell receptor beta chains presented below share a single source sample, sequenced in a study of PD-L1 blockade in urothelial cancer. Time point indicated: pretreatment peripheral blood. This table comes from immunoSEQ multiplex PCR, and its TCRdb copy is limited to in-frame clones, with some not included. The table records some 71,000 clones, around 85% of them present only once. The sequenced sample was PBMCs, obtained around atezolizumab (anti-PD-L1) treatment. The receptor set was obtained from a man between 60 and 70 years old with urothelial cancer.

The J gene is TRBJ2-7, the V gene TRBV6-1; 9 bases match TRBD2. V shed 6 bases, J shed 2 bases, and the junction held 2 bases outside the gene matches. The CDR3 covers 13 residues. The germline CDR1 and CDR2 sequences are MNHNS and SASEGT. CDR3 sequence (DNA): TGTGCCAGCAGGACTAGCGGTCCCTACGAGCAGTACTTC. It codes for CASRTSGPYEQYF.

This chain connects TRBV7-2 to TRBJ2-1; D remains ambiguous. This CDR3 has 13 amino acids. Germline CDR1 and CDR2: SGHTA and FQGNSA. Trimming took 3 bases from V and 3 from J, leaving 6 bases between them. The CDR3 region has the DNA TGTGCCAGCAGCTTGGTTAGCTACAATGAGCAGTTCTTC. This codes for CASSLVSYNEQFF.

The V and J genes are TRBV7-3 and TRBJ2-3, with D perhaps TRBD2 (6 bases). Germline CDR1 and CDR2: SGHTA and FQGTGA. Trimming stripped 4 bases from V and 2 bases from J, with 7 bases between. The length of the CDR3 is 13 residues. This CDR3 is CASSSDYTDTQYF. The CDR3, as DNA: TGTGCCAGCAGCTCGGACTACACAGATACGCAGTATTTT.

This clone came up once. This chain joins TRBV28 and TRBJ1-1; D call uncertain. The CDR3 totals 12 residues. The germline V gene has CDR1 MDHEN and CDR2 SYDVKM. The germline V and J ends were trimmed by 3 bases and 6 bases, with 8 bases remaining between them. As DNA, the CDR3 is TGTGCCAGCAGTTTCGAGAGAGCTGAAGCTTTCTTT. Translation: CASSFERAEAFF. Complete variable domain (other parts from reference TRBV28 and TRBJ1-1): DVKVTQSSRYLVKRTGEKVFLECVQDMDHENMFWYRQDPGLGLRLIYFSYDVKMKEKGDIPEGYSVSREKKERFSLILESASTNQTSMYLCASSFERAEAFFGQGTRLTVV.

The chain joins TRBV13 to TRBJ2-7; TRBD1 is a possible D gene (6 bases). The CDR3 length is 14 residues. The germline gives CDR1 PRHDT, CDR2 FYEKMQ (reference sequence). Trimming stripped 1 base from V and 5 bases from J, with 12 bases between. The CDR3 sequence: CASSLAGVVNEQYF. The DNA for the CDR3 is TGTGCCAGCAGCTTAGCAGGGGTGGTGAACGAGCAGTACTTC.

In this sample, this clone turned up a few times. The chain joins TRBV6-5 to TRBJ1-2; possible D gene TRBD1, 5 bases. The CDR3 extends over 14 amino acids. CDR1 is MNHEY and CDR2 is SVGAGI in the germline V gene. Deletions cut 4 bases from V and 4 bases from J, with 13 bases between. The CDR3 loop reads CASSSGDGSYGYTF. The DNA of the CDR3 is TGTGCCAGCAGTTCGGGGGACGGGAGCTATGGCTACACCTTC.

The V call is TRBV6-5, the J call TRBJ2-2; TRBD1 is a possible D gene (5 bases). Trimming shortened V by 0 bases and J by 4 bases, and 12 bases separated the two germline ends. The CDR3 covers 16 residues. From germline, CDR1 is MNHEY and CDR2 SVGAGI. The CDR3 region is CASSYSLGRVTGELFF. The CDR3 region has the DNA TGTGCCAGCAGTTACTCGTTGGGGCGCGTCACCGGGGAGCTGTTTTTT.

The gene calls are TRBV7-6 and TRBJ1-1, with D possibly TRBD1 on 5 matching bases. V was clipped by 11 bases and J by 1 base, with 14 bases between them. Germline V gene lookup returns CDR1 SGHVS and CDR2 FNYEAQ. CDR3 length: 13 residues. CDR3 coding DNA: TGTGCCTCGGGGGAGGGAGGGAACACTGAAGCTTTCTTT. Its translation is CASGEGGNTEAFF.

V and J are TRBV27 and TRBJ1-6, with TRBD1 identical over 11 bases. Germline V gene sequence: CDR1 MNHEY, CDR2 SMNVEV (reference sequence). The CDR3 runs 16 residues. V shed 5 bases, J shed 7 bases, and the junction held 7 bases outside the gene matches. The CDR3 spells CASSRGQGARNSPLHF. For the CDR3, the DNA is TGTGCCAGCAGTAGAGGACAGGGGGCTAGGAATTCACCCCTCCACTTT.

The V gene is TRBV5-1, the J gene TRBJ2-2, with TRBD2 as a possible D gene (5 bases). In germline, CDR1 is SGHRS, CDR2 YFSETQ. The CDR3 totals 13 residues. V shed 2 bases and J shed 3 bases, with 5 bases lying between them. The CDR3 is CASSFGDTGELFF. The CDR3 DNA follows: TGCGCCAGCAGCTTCGGGGACACCGGGGAGCTGTTTTTT.

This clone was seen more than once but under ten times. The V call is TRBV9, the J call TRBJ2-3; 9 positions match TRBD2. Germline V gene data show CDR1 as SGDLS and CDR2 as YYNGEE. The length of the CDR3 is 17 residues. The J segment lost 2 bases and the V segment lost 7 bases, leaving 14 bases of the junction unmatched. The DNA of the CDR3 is TGTGCCAGCTCCCCAGCGGGGCTAGCGGGGACCACAGATACGCAGTATTTT. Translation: CASSPAGLAGTTDTQYF.

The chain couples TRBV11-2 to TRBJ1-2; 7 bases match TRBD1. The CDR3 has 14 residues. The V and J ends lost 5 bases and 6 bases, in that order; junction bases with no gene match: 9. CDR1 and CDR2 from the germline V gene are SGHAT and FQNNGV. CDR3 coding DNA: TGTGCCAGCAGCCCCGGACAGGTCGTACATGGCTACACCTTC. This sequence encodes CASSPGQVVHGYTF. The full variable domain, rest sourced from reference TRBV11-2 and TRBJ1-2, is EAGVAQSPRYKIIEKRQSVAFWCNPISGHATLYWYQQILGQGPKLLIQFQNNGVVDDSQLPKDRFSAERLKGVDSTLKIQPAKLEDSAVYLCASSPGQVVHGYTFGSGTRLTVV.

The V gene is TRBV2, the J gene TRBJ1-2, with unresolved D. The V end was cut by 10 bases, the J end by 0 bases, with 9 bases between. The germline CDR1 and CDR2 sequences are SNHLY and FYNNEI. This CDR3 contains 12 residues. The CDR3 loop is CAITGTNYGYTF. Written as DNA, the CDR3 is TGTGCCATTACGGGGACTAACTATGGCTACACCTTC. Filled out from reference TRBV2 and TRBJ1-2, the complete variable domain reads EPEVTQTPSHQVTQMGQEVILRCVPISNHLYFYWYRQILGQKVEFLVSFYNNEISEKSEIFDDQFSVERPDGSNFTLKIRSTKLEDSAMYFCAITGTNYGYTFGSGTRLTVV.

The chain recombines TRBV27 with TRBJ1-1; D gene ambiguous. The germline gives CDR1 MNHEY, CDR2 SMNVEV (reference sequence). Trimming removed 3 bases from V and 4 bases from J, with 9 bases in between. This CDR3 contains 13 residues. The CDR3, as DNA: TGTGCCAGCAGTTTGAGGTCGAGCACTGAAGCTTTCTTT. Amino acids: CASSLRSSTEAFF.